The present TCR beta chain was sequenced within a study of blood T cell repertoires in COVID-19. Whole-study context: Sources were T cells, B-cell-depleted T cells, or PBMCs; the material itself was cDNA or gDNA.

In its sample, this clone was seen a few times. Germline V CDR1 and CDR2: MNHEY, SMNVEV (reference sequence). V gave up 8 bases and J gave up 0 bases; unmatched junction bases: 3. The CDR3 spans 14 residues. Here immunoSEQ multiplex PCR was the method, and the copy in TCRdb shows in-frame clones only, minus some. The sample has fewer than 350,000 clones, around 84% seen once. The chain combines TRBV27 with TRBJ2-7; 11 nucleotides match TRBD1. Source material: PBMCs or T cells enriched from blood (not recorded which). This receptor was obtained from a woman between 45 and 60 years old who had recovered from COVID-19. The CDR3 spells CASSGTGGSYEQYF. The CDR3 DNA is TGTGCCAGCTCAGGGACAGGGGGCTCCTACGAGCAGTACTTC.